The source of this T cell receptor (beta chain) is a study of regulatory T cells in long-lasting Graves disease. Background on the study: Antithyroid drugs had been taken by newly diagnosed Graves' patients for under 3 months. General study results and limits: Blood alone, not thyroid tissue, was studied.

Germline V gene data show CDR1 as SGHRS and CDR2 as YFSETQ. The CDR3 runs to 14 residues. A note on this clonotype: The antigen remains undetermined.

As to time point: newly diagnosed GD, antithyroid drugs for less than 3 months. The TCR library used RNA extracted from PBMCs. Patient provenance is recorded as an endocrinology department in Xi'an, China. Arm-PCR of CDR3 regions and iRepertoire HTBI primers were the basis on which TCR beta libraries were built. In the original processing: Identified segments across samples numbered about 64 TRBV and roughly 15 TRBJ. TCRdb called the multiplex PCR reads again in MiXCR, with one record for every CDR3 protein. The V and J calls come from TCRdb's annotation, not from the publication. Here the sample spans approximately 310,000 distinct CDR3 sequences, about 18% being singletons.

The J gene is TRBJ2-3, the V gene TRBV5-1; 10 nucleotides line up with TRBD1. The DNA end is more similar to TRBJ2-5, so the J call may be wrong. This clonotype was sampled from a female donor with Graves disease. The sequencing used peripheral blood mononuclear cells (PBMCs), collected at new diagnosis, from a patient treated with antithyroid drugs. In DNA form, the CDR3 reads TGCGCCAGCAGCTCCGGGACAGGGGTGGAGACCCAGTACTTC. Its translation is CASSSGTGVETQYF.